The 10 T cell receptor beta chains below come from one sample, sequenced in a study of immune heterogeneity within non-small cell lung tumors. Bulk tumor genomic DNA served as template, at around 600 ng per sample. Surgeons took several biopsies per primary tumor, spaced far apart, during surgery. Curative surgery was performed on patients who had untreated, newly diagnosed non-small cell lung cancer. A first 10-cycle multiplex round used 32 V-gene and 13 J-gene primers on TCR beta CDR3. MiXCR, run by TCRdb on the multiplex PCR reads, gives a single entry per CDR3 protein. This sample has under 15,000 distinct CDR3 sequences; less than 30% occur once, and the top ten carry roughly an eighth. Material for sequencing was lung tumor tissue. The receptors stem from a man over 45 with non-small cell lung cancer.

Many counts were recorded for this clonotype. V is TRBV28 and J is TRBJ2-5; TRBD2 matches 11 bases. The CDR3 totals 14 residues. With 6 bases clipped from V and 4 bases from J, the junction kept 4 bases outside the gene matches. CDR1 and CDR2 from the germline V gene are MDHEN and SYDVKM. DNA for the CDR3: TGTGCCAGCAGCACACTAGCGGGAGTAGAGACCCAGTACTTC. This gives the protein CASSTLAGVETQYF.

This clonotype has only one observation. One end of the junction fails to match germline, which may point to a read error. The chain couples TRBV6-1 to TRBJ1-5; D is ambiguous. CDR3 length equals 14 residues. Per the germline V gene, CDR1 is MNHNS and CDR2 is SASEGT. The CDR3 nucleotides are TGTGCCAGCAGCATGACGGAGAGCAATCAGCCCCGGCATTTT. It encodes CASSMTESNQPRHF.

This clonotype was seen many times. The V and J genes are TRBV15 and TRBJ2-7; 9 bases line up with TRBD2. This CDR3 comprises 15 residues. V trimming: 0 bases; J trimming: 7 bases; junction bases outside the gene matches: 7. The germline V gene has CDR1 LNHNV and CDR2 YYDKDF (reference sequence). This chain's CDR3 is CATSRDAGGVAEQYF. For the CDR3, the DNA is TGTGCCACCAGCAGAGATGCGGGGGGGGTGGCGGAGCAGTACTTC.

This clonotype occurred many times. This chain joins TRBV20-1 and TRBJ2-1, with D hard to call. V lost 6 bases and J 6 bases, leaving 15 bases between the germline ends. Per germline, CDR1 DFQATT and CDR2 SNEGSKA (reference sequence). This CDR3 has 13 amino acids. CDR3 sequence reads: CSAGLRSLNEQFF. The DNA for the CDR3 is TGCAGTGCAGGGCTTCGATCCCTCAATGAGCAGTTCTTC.

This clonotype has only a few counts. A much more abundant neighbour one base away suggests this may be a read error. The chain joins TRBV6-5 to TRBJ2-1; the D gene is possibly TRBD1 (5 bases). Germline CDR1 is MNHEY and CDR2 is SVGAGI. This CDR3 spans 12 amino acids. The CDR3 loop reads CAGSYRQNEQFF. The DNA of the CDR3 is TGTGCCGGCAGTTACAGGCAGAATGAGCAGTTCTTC.

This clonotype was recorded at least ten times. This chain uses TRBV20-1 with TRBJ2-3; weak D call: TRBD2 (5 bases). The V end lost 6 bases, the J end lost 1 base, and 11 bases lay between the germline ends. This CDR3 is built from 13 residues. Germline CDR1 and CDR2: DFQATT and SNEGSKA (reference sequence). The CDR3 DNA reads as TGCAGTGCCGGGCGGGTGGGCACAGATACGCAGTATTTT. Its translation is CSAGRVGTDTQYF.

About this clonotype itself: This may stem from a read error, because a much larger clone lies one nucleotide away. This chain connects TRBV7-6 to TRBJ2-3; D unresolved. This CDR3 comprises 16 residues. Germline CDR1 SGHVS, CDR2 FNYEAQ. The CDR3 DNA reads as TGTGCCAGCACCCACGAAAGGGTGAAGGGCACATATACGCAGTATTTT. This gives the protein CASTHERVKGTYTQYF.

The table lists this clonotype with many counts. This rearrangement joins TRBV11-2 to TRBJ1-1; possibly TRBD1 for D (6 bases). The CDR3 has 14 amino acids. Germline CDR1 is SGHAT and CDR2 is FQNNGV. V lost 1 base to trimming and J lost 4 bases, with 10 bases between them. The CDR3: CASSLGSQGTEAFF. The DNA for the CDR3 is TGTGCCAGCAGCTTAGGGTCACAGGGCACTGAAGCTTTCTTT.

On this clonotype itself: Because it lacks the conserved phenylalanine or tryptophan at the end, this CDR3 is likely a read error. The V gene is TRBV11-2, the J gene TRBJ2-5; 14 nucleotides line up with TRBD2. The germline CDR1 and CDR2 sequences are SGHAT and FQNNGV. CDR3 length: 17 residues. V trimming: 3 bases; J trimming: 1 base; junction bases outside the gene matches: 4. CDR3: CASSFGLAGGFQETQYL. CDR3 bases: TGTGCCAGCAGCTTCGGACTAGCGGGAGGCTTCCAAGAGACCCAGTACTTG.

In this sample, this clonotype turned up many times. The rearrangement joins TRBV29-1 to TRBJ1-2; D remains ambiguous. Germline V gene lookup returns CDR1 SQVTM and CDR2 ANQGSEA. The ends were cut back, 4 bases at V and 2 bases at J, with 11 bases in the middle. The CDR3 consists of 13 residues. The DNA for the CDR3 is TGCAGCGTTGGAGAACAGAACAACTATGGCTACACCTTC. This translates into CSVGEQNNYGYTF.